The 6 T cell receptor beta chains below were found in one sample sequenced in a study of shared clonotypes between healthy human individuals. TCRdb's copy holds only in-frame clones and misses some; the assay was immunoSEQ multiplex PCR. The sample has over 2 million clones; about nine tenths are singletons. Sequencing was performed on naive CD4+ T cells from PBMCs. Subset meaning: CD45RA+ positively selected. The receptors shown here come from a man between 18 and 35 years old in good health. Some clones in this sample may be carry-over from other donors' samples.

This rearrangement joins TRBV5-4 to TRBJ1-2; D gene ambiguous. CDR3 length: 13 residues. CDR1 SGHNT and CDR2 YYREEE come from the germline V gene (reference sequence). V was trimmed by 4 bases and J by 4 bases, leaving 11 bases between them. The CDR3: CASSAPLGYGYTF. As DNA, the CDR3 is TGTGCCAGCAGCGCACCATTGGGCTATGGCTACACCTTC.

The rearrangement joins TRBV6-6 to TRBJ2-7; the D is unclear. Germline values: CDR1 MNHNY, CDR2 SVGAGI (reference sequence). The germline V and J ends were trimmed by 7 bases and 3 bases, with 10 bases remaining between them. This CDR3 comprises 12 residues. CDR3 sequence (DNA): TGTGCCAGCACCAAAAGGAACTACGAGCAGTACTTC. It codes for CASTKRNYEQYF.

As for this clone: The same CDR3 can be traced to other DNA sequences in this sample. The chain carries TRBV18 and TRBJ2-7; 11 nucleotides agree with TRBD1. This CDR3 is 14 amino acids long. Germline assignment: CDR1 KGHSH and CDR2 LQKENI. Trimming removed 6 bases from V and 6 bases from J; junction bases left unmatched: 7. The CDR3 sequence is CASSPGQGVGEQYF. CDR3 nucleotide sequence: TGTGCCAGCTCGCCGGGACAGGGGGTGGGCGAGCAGTACTTC.

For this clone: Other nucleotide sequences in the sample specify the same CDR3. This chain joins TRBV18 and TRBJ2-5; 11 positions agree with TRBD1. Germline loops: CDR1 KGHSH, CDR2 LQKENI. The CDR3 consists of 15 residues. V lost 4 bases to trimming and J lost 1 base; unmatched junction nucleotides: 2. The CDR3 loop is CASSRGTGGQETQYF. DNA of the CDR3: TGTGCCAGCTCACGCGGGACAGGGGGCCAAGAGACCCAGTACTTC.

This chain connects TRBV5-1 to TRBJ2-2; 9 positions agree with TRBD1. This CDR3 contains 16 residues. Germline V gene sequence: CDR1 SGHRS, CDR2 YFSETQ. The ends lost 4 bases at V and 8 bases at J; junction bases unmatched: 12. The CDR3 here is CASSISGTGNRGELFF. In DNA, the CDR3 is TGCGCCAGCAGCATATCCGGGACAGGGAATCGGGGGGAGCTGTTTTTT.

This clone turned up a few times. This CDR3 reads CASTPLFNYNEQFF. The CDR3 DNA reads TGTGCCAGCACTCCCCTTTTTAACTACAATGAGCAGTTCTTC. This chain uses TRBV9 with TRBJ2-1; no clear D gene. Trimming removed 6 bases at V and 3 bases at J, with 13 bases between. CDR1 is SGDLS and CDR2 is YYNGEE in the germline V gene. This CDR3 comprises 14 residues.